This T cell receptor beta chain was identified during a study of T cell repertoires in cytomegalovirus infection. Study-wide results and caveats: Carriage of CMV together with the relevant HLA was identifiable through cumulative public TCR beta family frequency.

TCRdb processed the reads anew with MiXCR; each CDR3 protein has one entry. This table has a few hundred thousand distinct CDR3 sequences, under 25% appearing once. This CDR3 contains 15 residues. Trimming cost V 4 bases and J 7 bases; bases outside gene matches: 9. Looked up from germline, CDR1 is LGHNA and CDR2 is YNFKEQ. This clonotype has more than one count but fewer than ten. Antigen unknown. The TCR was taken from a human donor in good health (CMV status not recorded). Some clones in this sample may be carry-over from other donors' samples. The V call is TRBV4-2, the J call TRBJ2-1; 8 bases are shared with TRBD2. Sequencing was carried out using CD8+ T cells from PBMCs. CDR3 residues: CASSPLSRGGNEQFF. CDR3 DNA sequence: TGTGCCAGCAGCCCCCTGTCCCGGGGGGGGAATGAGCAGTTCTTC.